The 10 T cell receptor beta chains in this list originate from one sample, sequenced in a study of blood T cell repertoires in COVID-19. TCRdb keeps only in-frame clones here, not all; method: immunoSEQ multiplex PCR. The sample lists about 44,000 clones, around 90% occurring once. Sequenced material: peripheral blood. The source of these receptors is a woman aged 40-49 years with acute or convalescent COVID-19.

J is TRBJ1-4 and V is TRBV7-2, with TRBD1 matching 9 bases. The trim removed 4 bases at V and 9 bases at J, leaving 9 bases unmatched. Germline CDR1 and CDR2: SGHTA and FQGNSA. CDR3 size: 15 residues. CDR3 in amino acids: CASSSAGTGRKKLFF. CDR3 sequence (DNA): TGTGCCAGCAGCTCAGCAGGGACAGGGAGAAAAAAACTGTTTTTT.

The genes are TRBV28 and TRBJ1-5, with 7 positions matching TRBD1. Germline CDR1 reads MDHEN; CDR2 reads SYDVKM. This CDR3 region has 15 residues. With V trimmed by 4 bases and J by 1 base, 4 bases remained unmatched. CDR3 coding DNA: TGTGCCAGCAGTTCCGGGACAGCCAGCAATCAGCCCCAGCATTTT. It specifies CASSSGTASNQPQHF.

This sequence joins TRBV18 and TRBJ2-5; 8 nucleotides agree with TRBD1. Per germline, CDR1 KGHSH and CDR2 LQKENI. After removal of 2 bases from V and 5 bases from J, the junction contained 7 bases not matched to a gene. The CDR3 consists of 15 residues. The CDR3, as DNA: TGTGCCAGCTCACCATTCAGGGGGCAGGAGGAGACCCAGTACTTC. Protein sequence: CASSPFRGQEETQYF. Looking up the rest from reference TRBV18 and TRBJ2-5 gives the full variable domain: NAGVMQNPRHLVRRRGQEARLRCSPMKGHSHVYWYRQLPEEGLKFMVYLQKENIIDESGMPKERFSAEFPKEGPSILRIQQVVRGDSAAYFCASSPFRGQEETQYFGPGTRLLVL.

This chain connects TRBV19 to TRBJ2-2, with TRBD1 as a possible D gene (6 bases). CDR1 and CDR2 (germline): LNHDA, SQIVND (reference sequence). This CDR3 region has 16 residues. The V end lost 1 base, the J end lost 1 base, and 10 bases lay between the germline ends. The CDR3 DNA sequence: TGTGCCAGTAGTATAGCAGGGGTCAGGAACACCGGGGAGCTGTTTTTT. Translated: CASSIAGVRNTGELFF.

The V call is TRBV6-5, the J call TRBJ2-2; D not resolved. This CDR3 is 14 amino acids long. Trimming removed 7 bases at V and 0 bases at J, with 9 bases between. The V gene's germline CDR1 is MNHEY and CDR2 SVGAGI. CDR3 nucleotide sequence: TGTGCCAGCACTAACAGACCGAACACCGGGGAGCTGTTTTTT. This translates into CASTNRPNTGELFF.

This chain joins TRBV11-2 and TRBJ1-3, with 8 bases matching TRBD1. This CDR3 spans 14 amino acids. Germline assignment: CDR1 SGHAT and CDR2 FQNNGV. Trimming cost V 3 bases and J 7 bases; bases outside gene matches: 5. Here the CDR3 reads CASSFDRGRNTIYF. The CDR3 nucleotides are TGTGCCAGCAGCTTTGACAGGGGCAGGAACACCATATATTTT.

The rearrangement links TRBV28 to TRBJ2-1; unclear D gene. The V and J ends lost 5 bases and 5 bases respectively, with 7 bases between them. Germline CDR1 and CDR2: MDHEN and SYDVKM. The CDR3 is made up of 12 amino acids. This CDR3 is CASSPRNNEQFF. CDR3 DNA sequence: TGTGCCAGCAGTCCCCGTAACAATGAGCAGTTCTTC. Full variable domain (rest looked up from reference TRBV28 and TRBJ2-1): DVKVTQSSRYLVKRTGEKVFLECVQDMDHENMFWYRQDPGLGLRLIYFSYDVKMKEKGDIPEGYSVSREKKERFSLILESASTNQTSMYLCASSPRNNEQFFGPGTRLTVL.

The chain uses TRBV6-5 and TRBJ1-1; D unclear. V was cut by 6 bases and J by 1 base, with 9 bases left in between. The CDR3 loop spans 13 amino acids. Germline lookup yields CDR1 MNHEY and CDR2 SVGAGI. The CDR3 region has the DNA TGTGCCAGCAGGTTAGCGAAGAACACTGAAGCTTTCTTT. It codes for CASRLAKNTEAFF.

This clone was detected once. The rearrangement uses TRBV6-1 and TRBJ2-1; 11 nucleotides match TRBD1. The CDR3 spans 17 residues. The ends lost 0 bases at V and 1 base at J; junction bases unmatched: 2. CDR1 and CDR2 (germline): MNHNS, SASEGT. DNA for the CDR3: TGTGCCAGCAGTGAAGCCGGGACAGGGGGTTCCTACAATGAGCAGTTCTTC. Protein: CASSEAGTGGSYNEQFF.

The chain links TRBV27 to TRBJ2-7; maybe TRBD1 (6 bases). CDR3 size: 14 residues. Looked up from germline, CDR1 is MNHEY and CDR2 is SMNVEV (reference sequence). The V gene lost 0 bases and the J gene lost 1 base, with 7 bases spanning the gap. The CDR3 DNA reads as TGTGCCAGCAGTTTATCAGGGGGTTCCTACGAGCAGTACTTC. Amino acid sequence: CASSLSGGSYEQYF.